The rows below give T cell receptor beta chains drawn from one sample of a study of CD8+ T cells in alopecia areata. Repertoires were generated with immunoSEQ multiplex PCR, while TCRdb's copy carries only in-frame clones and drops some. The sample holds about 200,000 clones, more than 45% seen once. Sequenced here: CD4+ T cells sorted from blood, sampled at week 0. The receptors here all came from a human donor with alopecia areata. The CDR3 runs from the conserved cysteine through the conserved F or W. D genes are given only for firm matches. Rows may omit the clone size; those that give it use once, few, many or a size class.

CDR3 protein | CDR3 DNA | CDR3 length | J gene | D gene | clone size | V gene
CASRDMNTEAFF | TGTGCCAGCAGAGACATGAACACTGAAGCTTTCTTT | 12 | TRBJ1-1 | . | . | TRBV9
CASSLDKNTEAFF | TGTGCCAGCAGCTTAGACAAGAACACTGAAGCTTTCTTT | 13 | TRBJ1-1 | . | . | TRBV7-9
CASSVGPATSTDTQYF | TGTGCCAGCAGCGTCGGACCGGCGACTAGCACAGATACGCAGTATTTT | 16 | TRBJ2-3 | . | once | TRBV5-4
CASTSGGGTDTQYF | TGTGCCAGCACCAGCGGGGGTGGCACAGATACGCAGTATTTT | 14 | TRBJ2-3 | TRBD2 | . | TRBV9
CASSQGTGSSGANVLTF | TGCGCCAGCAGCCAGGGGACGGGGAGCTCTGGGGCCAACGTCCTGACTTTC | 17 | TRBJ2-6 | . | . | TRBV4-1
CASSTVGQGVYEQYF | TGTGCCAGCAGTACCGTCGGACAGGGGGTATACGAGCAGTACTTC | 15 | TRBJ2-7 | TRBD1 | . | TRBV6-5
CAWRVAGSSGQYF | TGTGCCTGGAGAGTAGCCGGCAGTAGCGGGCAGTACTTC | 13 | TRBJ2-7 | . | . | TRBV30
CASSVGGTSQETQYF | TGTGCCAGCAGCGTAGGCGGGACCTCTCAAGAGACCCAGTACTTC | 15 | TRBJ2-5 | . | few | TRBV9
CASSVRGSYEQYF | TGTGCCAGTAGTGTCAGGGGGTCCTACGAGCAGTACTTC | 13 | TRBJ2-7 | TRBD1 | . | TRBV19
CAWSGLTEAFF | TGTGCCTGGAGCGGCCTCACTGAAGCTTTCTTT | 11 | TRBJ1-1 | . | . | TRBV30
CAWHAGLMNNEQFF | TGTGCCTGGCATGCGGGACTAATGAACAATGAGCAGTTCTTC | 14 | TRBJ2-1 | TRBD2 | . | TRBV30
CASSPVGTGSPSGANVLTF | TGTGCCAGCTCACCTGTCGGGACAGGAAGCCCCTCGGGGGCCAACGTCCTGACTTTC | 19 | TRBJ2-6 | TRBD1 | . | TRBV18
CASSRTGGEYEQYF | TGTGCCAGCAGCCGGACAGGGGGCGAGTACGAGCAGTACTTC | 14 | TRBJ2-7 | TRBD1 | . | TRBV7-9
CAWSRGLSYEQYF | TGTGCCTGGAGCCGGGGGCTTTCCTACGAGCAGTACTTC | 13 | TRBJ2-7 | . | . | TRBV30
CAWSVQETQYF | TGTGCCTGGAGTGTTCAAGAGACCCAGTACTTC | 11 | TRBJ2-5 | . | . | TRBV30
CASSYRDGNQPQHF | TGTGCCAGCAGTTACAGGGATGGCAATCAGCCCCAGCATTTT | 14 | TRBJ1-5 | . | . | TRBV27
CASSPDRAEGYTF | TGTGCCAGCAGCCCCGACAGGGCGGAGGGCTACACCTTC | 13 | TRBJ1-2 | TRBD1 | . | TRBV9
CASSLAPLKGGTNYGYTF | TGTGCCAGCAGCTTAGCCCCCCTCAAGGGAGGGACTAACTATGGCTACACCTTC | 18 | TRBJ1-2 | . | . | TRBV11-2
CASSLDLNTEAFF | TGTGCCAGCAGTTTAGATTTGAACACTGAAGCTTTCTTT | 13 | TRBJ1-1 | . | . | TRBV27
CSGGDYEQYF | TGCAGCGGCGGGGACTACGAGCAGTACTTC | 10 | TRBJ2-7 | . | few | TRBV29-1
CASSGSDRGYNSPLHF | TGTGCCAGCAGTGGGTCAGACAGGGGTTATAATTCACCCCTCCACTTT | 16 | TRBJ1-6 | TRBD1 | . | TRBV25-1
CASSGGGVPTDTQYF | TGTGCCAGCAGTGGCGGGGGAGTTCCCACAGATACGCAGTATTTT | 15 | TRBJ2-3 | TRBD2 | . | TRBV6-4
CACRRDKTTDTQYF | TGTGCCTGCCGACGGGACAAGACAACAGATACGCAGTATTTT | 14 | TRBJ2-3 | . | few | TRBV30